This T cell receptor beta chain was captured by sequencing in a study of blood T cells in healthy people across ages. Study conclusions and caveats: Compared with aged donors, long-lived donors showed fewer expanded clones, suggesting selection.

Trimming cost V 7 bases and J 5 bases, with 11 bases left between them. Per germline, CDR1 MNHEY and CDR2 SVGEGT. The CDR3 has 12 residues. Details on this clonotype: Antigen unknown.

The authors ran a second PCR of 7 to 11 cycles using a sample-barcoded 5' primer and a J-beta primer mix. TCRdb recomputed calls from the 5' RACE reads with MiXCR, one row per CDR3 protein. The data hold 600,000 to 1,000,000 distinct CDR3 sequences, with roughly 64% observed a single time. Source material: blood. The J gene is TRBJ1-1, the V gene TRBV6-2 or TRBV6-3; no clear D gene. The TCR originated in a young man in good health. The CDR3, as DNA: TGTGCCAGCAAGGCAGCCCGAACTGAAGCTTTCTTT. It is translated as CASKAARTEAFF.